This TCR beta chain was recovered during a study of T-cell reconstitution after alpha-beta-depleted transplantation in children. The CDR3 consists of 15 residues. Germline V gives CDR1 SEHNR, CDR2 FQNEAQ (reference sequence). V lost 4 bases, J lost 6 bases, and 15 bases lay in between. The table lists this clonotype with a few counts. Unique molecular identifiers were used to barcode this TCRbeta library. TCRdb reprocessed the PCR reads with MiXCR, giving one entry per CDR3 protein. Among approximately 630,000 distinct CDR3 sequences listed, roughly 13% were seen once. The sequence came from a girl aged 2-10 years with congenital amegakaryocytic thrombocytopenia, due to receive a stem cell transplant. Sequencing was performed on PBMCs, taken before TCRalphabeta/CD19-depleted stem cell transplant. This chain links TRBV7-9 with TRBJ2-2, with D tentatively TRBD1 or TRBD2 (5 bases each). The CDR3 region is CASSSRGLDSGELFF. In nucleotides, the CDR3 is TGTGCCAGCAGCTCCCGGGGCCTCGACTCCGGGGAGCTGTTTTTT.